The following is a TCR beta chain sequence with its context. What it recognizes is unknown. This sample is part of a study of beta chain features in type 1 diabetes. Study in general: Taken together, all samples contributed some 100 million examined sorted cells.

General study findings and limits: Researchers report that Type 1 diabetes patients had moderately but significantly shorter TCRB CDR3s across all four CD4+ subsets.

Reverse transcribing all isolated RNA meant expressed TCRB transcripts were sequenced. TCRdb's copy holds only in-frame clones and misses some; the assay was immunoSEQ multiplex PCR. This table has about 27,000 clones, less than 70% appearing once. This CDR3 is built from 18 residues. CDR1 is SGHNT and CDR2 is YYREEE in the germline V gene (reference sequence). Trimming stripped 4 bases from V and 5 bases from J, with 24 bases between. The clonotype originates from a woman aged 18-29 years with type 1 diabetes. Sequencing was performed on Tregs from blood. The chain is built from TRBV5-4 and TRBJ2-2; a weak D match, TRBD2 (6 bases). CDR3 DNA sequence: TGTGCCAGCAGCCCGAATTTGTTTGGGATAGGGACTACCGGGGAGCTGTTTTTT. This gives the protein CASSPNLFGIGTTGELFF.